This T cell receptor beta chain originates from a study of regulatory T cells in long-lasting Graves disease. Looking at the study overall: To qualify as persistent, Graves' disease required over 5 years of antithyroid drugs with positive TSH receptor antibodies. Whole-study findings and limits: The study found lower TCR diversity in persistent Graves' patients than in newly diagnosed ones. The sample size was small, and this may have reduced accuracy.

Documented time point: persistent/refractory GD, antithyroid drugs over 5 years with positive TRAb. Isolated PBMC RNA provided the starting material for the TCR library. Patients hailed from an endocrinology department in Xi'an, China. Library construction for TCR beta used iRepertoire HTBI primers and Arm-PCR of CDR3 regions. TCRdb fed the multiplex PCR reads into MiXCR, producing one record per CDR3 protein. The data contain 400,000 to 450,000 distinct CDR3 sequences, around 22% of them singletons. CDR1 MNHEY and CDR2 SMNVEV come from the germline V gene (reference sequence). The CDR3 adds up to 15 amino acids, both ends counted. The sample holds a few counts of this clonotype. The antigen remains unidentified. Given the absence of the conserved phenylalanine or tryptophan at the CDR3 end, a read error is likely. The DNA is omitted, as the CDR3 cannot be located on it reliably, and the CDR3 follows TCRdb's listing.

The clonotype was recovered from a female donor with Graves disease. The chain employs TRBV27 and TRBJ2-7; the D call in the table, TRBD1, was not verified against the DNA. Sequenced here: peripheral blood mononuclear cells (PBMCs), sampled when the disease was refractory, from a patient treated with antithyroid drugs. CDR3 sequence reads: CASSLTRSQGRLLFI.